This TCR beta chain is from a study of technical replicates of blood from a few donors. Germline V CDR1 and CDR2: SGHDT, YYEEEE. This CDR3 has 13 amino acids. V lost 4 bases and J lost 4; bases outside the gene matches: 1. TCRdb's copy holds only in-frame clones and misses some; the assay was immunoSEQ multiplex PCR. Among about 80,000 clones listed, 96% were seen once. Material: T cells isolated from PBMCs. This sequence joins TRBV5-6 and TRBJ2-1, with 8 bases that match TRBD2. The origin of this receptor is a human donor in good health. The CDR3 spells CASSGTSYNEQFF. Here the CDR3 DNA reads TGTGCCAGCAGCGGGACTAGTTACAATGAGCAGTTCTTC.